These T cell receptor beta chains were read from a single sample in a study of beta chain features in type 1 diabetes. Here immunoSEQ multiplex PCR was the method, and the copy in TCRdb shows in-frame clones only, minus some. The top ten hold 1% of the sample, which has 250,000 to 300,000 clones, about 8.5% seen once. The source material was central memory CD4+ T cells from blood. These receptor sequences come from a woman aged 18-29 years in good health. CDR3s include the opening cysteine and the closing phenylalanine or tryptophan.

v_gene: TRBV29-1; CDR3aa: CSAPSRTAELGYGYTF
v_gene: TRBV30; CDR3aa: CAWGGQGATEAFF
v_gene: TRBV27; CDR3aa: CASSLSGRGEAFF
v_gene: TRBV7-2; CDR3aa: CASSYRTSDGGEQFF
v_gene: TRBV7-9; CDR3aa: CASSQGLSGGYTF
v_gene: TRBV15; CDR3aa: CATSRPGTASYEQYF
v_gene: TRBV5-1; CDR3aa: CASSFDYSIEAFF
v_gene: TRBV2; CDR3aa: CASSLTSGSMGSATGELFF
v_gene: TRBV7-9; CDR3aa: CASSLASTGGTQYF
v_gene: TRBV28; CDR3aa: CASSLSQGIMNTEAFF
v_gene: TRBV6-6; CDR3aa: CASSPQGQGPYGYTF
v_gene: TRBV7-2; CDR3aa: CASSLRDRGRHSPLHF
v_gene: TRBV5-8; CDR3aa: CASSPYNEQFF
v_gene: TRBV30; CDR3aa: CAWSQGKNTEAFF
v_gene: TRBV4-1; CDR3aa: CASSQEFGGGARETQYF
v_gene: TRBV25-1; CDR3aa: CASSVEYQPQHF
v_gene: TRBV15; CDR3aa: CATSRGGTRNTGELFF
v_gene: TRBV18; CDR3aa: CASSLLSGPYEQYF
v_gene: TRBV6-5; CDR3aa: CASSWLSRRGPAFF
v_gene: TRBV7-2; CDR3aa: CASSFRSRSPLHF
v_gene: TRBV4-2; CDR3aa: CASSQDLVLSGRNEQFF
v_gene: TRBV7-9; CDR3aa: CASSAGQGTDTQYF
v_gene: TRBV2; CDR3aa: CASGLAVSIQYF
v_gene: TRBV7-2; CDR3aa: CASSSQRGTGYF
v_gene: TRBV6-6; CDR3aa: CASSMDGSSGNTIYF
v_gene: TRBV19; CDR3aa: CASSPFMNTEAFF
v_gene: TRBV6-1; CDR3aa: CASSWLAAGELFF
v_gene: TRBV5-4; CDR3aa: CASTVRDVETQYF
v_gene: TRBV6-5; CDR3aa: CASSGGQVYGYTF
v_gene: TRBV4-1; CDR3aa: CASSQVGGIWDEQYF
v_gene: TRBV7-9; CDR3aa: CASSTRQGRGEKLFF
v_gene: TRBV28; CDR3aa: CASSLGVEPQHF
v_gene: TRBV5-4; CDR3aa: CASQLGPNQPQHF
v_gene: TRBV7-9; CDR3aa: CASSQDEWGTQYF
v_gene: TRBV7-8; CDR3aa: CASSSSGVNEQFF
v_gene: TRBV7-9; CDR3aa: CASSFLPQGFAGELFF
v_gene: TRBV7-7; CDR3aa: CASSLTKSQETQYF
v_gene: TRBV7-3; CDR3aa: CASSLNRHATNEKLFF
v_gene: TRBV7-3; CDR3aa: CARPEQGTASNQPQHF
v_gene: TRBV4-2; CDR3aa: CASSPTRLGDQPQHF
v_gene: TRBV5-1; CDR3aa: CASSLGSGPFGTF
v_gene: TRBV2; CDR3aa: CASRGDQNEQFF
v_gene: TRBV6-1; CDR3aa: CASSEGVSVGQPQHF
v_gene: TRBV7-3; CDR3aa: CASSNTHRADTQYF
v_gene: TRBV28; CDR3aa: CASSSPTSGQETQYF
v_gene: TRBV7-2; CDR3aa: CASSQDRPLVDQETQYF
v_gene: TRBV5-1; CDR3aa: CASSLGQGEYGYTF
v_gene: TRBV19; CDR3aa: CASWAGRRQYF
v_gene: TRBV29-1; CDR3aa: CSARQGANTGELFF
v_gene: TRBV4-3; CDR3aa: CASSESGIHSPLHF
v_gene: TRBV11-3; CDR3aa: CASSRPSGSGELFF
v_gene: TRBV15; CDR3aa: CATSRDTGQLGTGELFF
v_gene: TRBV18; CDR3aa: CASSPAGLENTIYF
v_gene: TRBV7-6; CDR3aa: CASSSSDTQYF
v_gene: TRBV5-1; CDR3aa: CASSTNVLAGDTGELFF
v_gene: TRBV4-2; CDR3aa: CASSQERLDSGLFF
v_gene: TRBV11-2; CDR3aa: CASSLDRGPAQPQHF
v_gene: TRBV7-2; CDR3aa: CASSLDLRAGIYNEQFF
v_gene: TRBV9; CDR3aa: CASSVGSGVGEQFF
v_gene: TRBV4-1; CDR3aa: CASSDRGNTGELFF